Described below is a single TCR beta chain sequence and its context. This sample was taken from a study of blood T cell repertoires in COVID-19. Between the trimmed V and J ends, which lost 1 base and 3 bases, there was a span of 24 bases. CDR1 is MGHRA and CDR2 is YSYEKL in the germline V gene. The CDR3 length is 19 residues. Sequenced by immunoSEQ multiplex PCR; TCRdb stores in-frame clones only, minus some. The sample comprises over 85,000 clones, around 89% of which are singletons, and less than 3.5% rests with the top ten. The chain couples TRBV4-1 to TRBJ1-1, with D possibly being TRBD1 (5 bases). Sequenced input: peripheral blood. This receptor was taken from a woman in her forties or fifties with acute or convalescent COVID-19. The CDR3 protein is CASSQVAAGRPGVDTEAFF. In DNA form, the CDR3 reads TGCGCCAGCAGCCAAGTCGCCGCGGGACGGCCTGGGGTGGACACTGAAGCTTTCTTT.